These 30 T cell receptor beta chains originate from one sample sequenced in a study of T cell responses to AZD1222 COVID-19 vaccine. Generated by immunoSEQ multiplex PCR, the TCRdb table keeps only in-frame clones and is missing some. The sample includes around 95,000 clones, about 89% seen only once; the top ten take 4% to 4.5%. The sequencing here drew on peripheral blood, taken on day 0 of MenACWY control vaccination. The receptors originated from an adult in good health.

To note about this clone: At one of its ends the junction is not consistent with the germline gene, which may arise from a read error. The chain carries TRBV5-1 and TRBJ1-1; D unresolved. The CDR3 loop spans 15 amino acids. Per the germline V gene, CDR1 is SGHRS and CDR2 is YFSETQ. This CDR3 is CACSPRDPGDTEAFF. For the CDR3, the DNA is TGCGCCTGCAGCCCAAGAGATCCGGGAGACACTGAAGCTTTCTTT.

The chain uses TRBV24-1 and TRBJ1-2; TRBD1 matches at 7 bases. The CDR3 runs 14 residues. Germline V gene lookup returns CDR1 KGHDR and CDR2 SFDVKD. V trimming: 3 bases; J trimming: 8 bases; junction bases outside the gene matches: 8. Here the CDR3 DNA reads TGTGCCACCAGTGATAACGACAGGGTGGTAGGCTACACCTTC. The encoded protein is CATSDNDRVVGYTF.

The J gene is TRBJ1-5, the V gene TRBV5-1; D gene uncertain. The CDR3 has 16 residues. The V gene's germline CDR1 is SGHRS and CDR2 YFSETQ. Trimming took 0 bases from V and 7 from J, leaving 17 bases between them. The DNA for the CDR3 is TGCGCCAGCAGCTTGGGGGGAGGGAATGAAGGACAGCCCCAGCATTTT. It translates to CASSLGGGNEGQPQHF. The whole variable domain, remainder taken from reference TRBV5-1 and TRBJ1-5, is KAGVTQTPRYLIKTRGQQVTLSCSPISGHRSVSWYQQTPGQGLQFLFEYFSETQRNKGNFPGRFSGRQFSNSRSEMNVSTLELGDSALYLCASSLGGGNEGQPQHFGDGTRLSIL.

The chain employs TRBV12-3 or TRBV12-4 and TRBJ1-6; D unresolved. This CDR3 region has 12 residues. V was trimmed by 6 bases and J by 7 bases, leaving 7 bases between them. The CDR3 loop reads CASSLANSPLHF. CDR3 DNA sequence: TGTGCCAGCAGCCTGGCCAATTCACCCCTCCACTTT.

V usage is TRBV20-1 and J usage is TRBJ1-2; perhaps TRBD1 as D (6 bases). CDR3 length equals 11 residues. V lost 2 bases and J lost 8, with 9 bases in between. CDR1 and CDR2 (germline): DFQATT, SNEGSKA (reference sequence). The CDR3 nucleotides read TGCAGTGCTAGACAGGGGCAGGGCTACACCTTC. This codes for CSARQGQGYTF.

This chain joins TRBV10-3 and TRBJ2-7, with 10 bases lining up with TRBD2. Germline V gene sequence: CDR1 ENHRY, CDR2 SYGVKD. The length of the CDR3 is 15 residues. With 7 bases clipped from V and 1 base from J, the junction kept 7 bases outside the gene matches. This CDR3 is CAITALAGASYEQYF. The CDR3 DNA sequence: TGTGCCATCACCGCCCTAGCGGGAGCATCCTACGAGCAGTACTTC.

By share of the sample, this clone is large. The chain couples TRBV5-4 to TRBJ1-6; 7 bases are a match to TRBD1. Germline CDR1 is SGHNT and CDR2 is YYREEE (reference sequence). The junction had 12 bases not matched to a gene; V was cut back by 3 bases and J by 9 bases. There are 16 residues in the CDR3. CDR3 coding DNA: TGTGCCAGCAGCTCGAGACAGGTCGGGACAGCTTCACCCCTCCACTTT. It codes for CASSSRQVGTASPLHF.

The rearrangement uses TRBV19 and TRBJ1-5, with a tentative D call TRBD1 (6 bases). The V gene's germline CDR1 is LNHDA and CDR2 SQIVND (reference sequence). The CDR3 contains 13 residues. V was pared by 7 bases and J by 6 bases, with 13 bases between. The CDR3 spells CASTGGEGQPQHF. CDR3 nucleotides: TGTGCCAGTACCGGGGGCGAGGGTCAGCCCCAGCATTTT.

The V call is TRBV20-1, the J call TRBJ1-2; perhaps TRBD1 as D (5 bases). With 3 bases removed from V and 4 bases from J, the gap between germline ends came to 6 bases. The CDR3 runs 11 residues. CDR1 DFQATT and CDR2 SNEGSKA come from the germline V gene (reference sequence). The CDR3 DNA sequence: TGCAGTGCTAGGGGGCTCTATGGCTACACCTTC. Its translation: CSARGLYGYTF.

The V call is TRBV18, the J call TRBJ2-5; a possible D gene is TRBD2 (6 bases). The CDR3 totals 13 residues. The V end was cut by 6 bases, the J end by 9 bases, with 17 bases between. Germline V gene data show CDR1 as KGHSH and CDR2 as LQKENI. In DNA, the CDR3 is TGTGCCAGCTCGTATCCGGGACTCCCGGCCCAGTACTTC. Encoded protein: CASSYPGLPAQYF.

CDR3 sequence: CATAKTADYEQYF. Here the CDR3 DNA reads TGTGCCACCGCTAAGACAGCAGACTACGAGCAGTACTTC. The V gene is TRBV19, the J gene TRBJ2-7; the D gene is possibly TRBD1 (5 bases). Germline V gives CDR1 LNHDA, CDR2 SQIVND (reference sequence). The CDR3 is 13 amino acids. V gave up 10 bases and J gave up 3 bases, with 16 bases separating them.

The rearrangement links TRBV9 to TRBJ2-5, with 7 bases lining up with TRBD1. In germline, CDR1 is SGDLS, CDR2 YYNGEE. Trimming took 4 bases from V and 3 from J; bases not matched to a gene: 9. CDR3 size: 15 residues. CDR3 sequence (DNA): TGTGCCAGCAGCCCCCCGACAGGGCGCAAAGAGACCCAGTACTTC. The encoded protein is CASSPPTGRKETQYF.

This chain links TRBV28 with TRBJ1-2, with D perhaps matching TRBD1 (6 bases). The CDR3 spans 15 residues. Per the germline V gene, CDR1 is MDHEN and CDR2 is SYDVKM. V was pared by 5 bases and J by 3 bases, with 16 bases between. Here the CDR3 reads CASSNGGGADYGYTF. The DNA of the CDR3 is TGTGCCAGCAGTAATGGGGGGGGCGCGGACTATGGCTACACCTTC.

This clone showed up just a few times. The J gene is TRBJ2-5, the V gene TRBV20-1; no clear D. CDR1 DFQATT and CDR2 SNEGSKA come from the germline V gene (reference sequence). CDR3 length equals 11 residues. Trimming took off 2 bases at V and 5 bases at J, with 6 bases between the two ends. The CDR3, as DNA: TGCAGTGCTAGAATCGGGGAGACCCAGTACTTC. Protein product: CSARIGETQYF.

This chain links TRBV9 with TRBJ2-3, with D maybe TRBD2 (6 bases). The CDR3 is 13 amino acids. From germline, CDR1 is SGDLS and CDR2 YYNGEE. Trimming took off 7 bases at V and 4 bases at J, with 13 bases between the two ends. As DNA, the CDR3 is TGTGCCAGCGCTAGGCGGGGACCAGATACGCAGTATTTT. Translation: CASARRGPDTQYF.

V gene TRBV2 combines with J gene TRBJ2-2; TRBD2 agrees at 7 bases. Losses at the gene ends were 8 bases for V and 2 bases for J; bases not matched to a gene: 5. Germline lookup yields CDR1 SNHLY and CDR2 FYNNEI. This CDR3 contains 14 residues. The CDR3 DNA reads TGTGCCAGCGCCGGGACTACTAACACCGGGGAGCTGTTTTTT. Translating it yields CASAGTTNTGELFF.

J is TRBJ2-5 and V is TRBV5-4; 8 nucleotides match TRBD1. The ends lost 3 bases at V and 3 bases at J; junction bases unmatched: 4. The length of the CDR3 is 14 residues. Germline assignment: CDR1 SGHNT and CDR2 YYREEE (reference sequence). The CDR3 sequence: CASSSGGPEETQYF. In DNA, the CDR3 is TGTGCCAGCAGCTCAGGGGGCCCCGAAGAGACCCAGTACTTC.

V is TRBV4-1 and J is TRBJ2-1; the D gene is possibly TRBD2 (5 bases). Germline lookup yields CDR1 MGHRA and CDR2 YSYEKL. V dropped 0 bases and J dropped 9 bases, with 21 bases sitting between them. The CDR3 sequence is 17 residues long. DNA for the CDR3: TGCGCCAGCAGCCAAGATCGTTCTCTCCGCCGGGGAACTGAGCAGTTCTTC. It codes for CASSQDRSLRRGTEQFF.

V is TRBV6-5 and J is TRBJ1-4; 7 bases match TRBD1. J gave up 7 bases and V 6 bases, and 11 bases lay outside the gene matches. Germline CDR1 reads MNHEY; CDR2 reads SVGAGI. The CDR3 runs to 15 residues. The CDR3 reads CASRIGGSGSEKLFF. The DNA of the CDR3 is TGTGCCAGCAGAATAGGGGGCAGCGGTAGTGAAAAACTGTTTTTT.

The gene calls are TRBV3-1 (or the pseudogene TRBV3-2) and TRBJ2-1; no clear D gene. The CDR3 runs 13 residues. In germline, CDR1 is LGHDT, CDR2 YNNKEL (reference sequence). V was shortened by 1 base and J by 6 bases, with 7 bases between the two germline ends. DNA of the CDR3: TGTGCCAGCAGCCAAGGTAGCCCCAATGAGCAGTTCTTC. Translation: CASSQGSPNEQFF.

The chain carries TRBV7-9 and TRBJ1-1, with D perhaps TRBD1 (6 bases). The CDR3 length is 15 residues. The germline V and J ends were trimmed by 1 base and 5 bases, with 14 bases remaining between them. Germline V gene lookup returns CDR1 SEHNR and CDR2 FQNEAQ (reference sequence). CDR3 sequence reads: CASSLGGGAVTEAFF. CDR3 DNA sequence: TGTGCCAGCAGCTTAGGAGGGGGGGCAGTAACTGAAGCTTTCTTT. The complete variable domain, with remaining parts taken from reference TRBV7-9 and TRBJ1-1, reads DTGVSQNPRHKITKRGQNVTFRCDPISEHNRLYWYRQTLGQGPEFLTYFQNEAQLEKSRLLSDRFSAERPKGSFSTLEIQRTEQGDSAMYLCASSLGGGAVTEAFFGQGTRLTVV.

The chain combines TRBV5-1 with TRBJ1-4; a possible D gene is TRBD1 (6 bases). V was shortened by 4 bases and J by 5 bases, with 12 bases between the two germline ends. Germline CDR1 is SGHRS and CDR2 is YFSETQ. There are 14 residues in the CDR3. CDR3 residues: CASSNTGNNEKLFF. CDR3 nucleotide sequence: TGCGCCAGCAGCAATACAGGGAACAATGAAAAACTGTTTTTT. The full variable domain, completed using reference TRBV5-1 and TRBJ1-4, is KAGVTQTPRYLIKTRGQQVTLSCSPISGHRSVSWYQQTPGQGLQFLFEYFSETQRNKGNFPGRFSGRQFSNSRSEMNVSTLELGDSALYLCASSNTGNNEKLFFGSGTQLSVL.

CDR3 sequence reads: CASSLGVWYEQYF. Here the CDR3 DNA reads TGTGCCAGCAGCTTAGGGGTCTGGTACGAGCAGTACTTC. The chain joins TRBV7-2 to TRBJ2-7, with D hard to call. The CDR3 is 13 residues long. From germline, CDR1 is SGHTA and CDR2 FQGNSA. Trimming took 1 base from V and 4 from J, leaving 8 bases between them.

The V gene is TRBV4-3, the J gene TRBJ2-5; TRBD2 agrees at 8 bases. V shed 4 bases, J shed 6 bases, and the junction held 16 bases outside the gene matches. The CDR3 spans 17 residues. Germline CDR1 LGHNA, CDR2 YSLEER. CDR3 in amino acids: CASSPGVGAGDLKTQYF. The CDR3 bases are TGCGCCAGCAGCCCGGGGGTGGGAGCGGGAGACTTGAAGACCCAGTACTTC.

The chain employs TRBV6-2 or TRBV6-3 and TRBJ2-7, with 10 bases fitting TRBD1. Germline V gives CDR1 MNHEY, CDR2 SVGEGT. With V trimmed by 5 bases and J by 6 bases, 7 bases remained unmatched. The CDR3 totals 14 residues. CDR3 residues: CASSPPGQGLEQYF. The DNA of the CDR3 is TGTGCCAGCAGTCCACCGGGACAGGGGCTCGAGCAGTACTTC.

This clone occurred a few times. The chain combines TRBV6-1 with TRBJ2-5, with D perhaps matching TRBD2 (6 bases). This CDR3 is built from 14 residues. Germline V CDR1 and CDR2: MNHNS, SASEGT. Between the trimmed V and J ends, which lost 2 bases and 6 bases, there was a span of 13 bases. CDR3 sequence reads: CASSESGDRKTQYF. The CDR3 DNA reads TGTGCCAGCAGTGAATCGGGGGATAGGAAGACCCAGTACTTC.

The genes are TRBV2 and TRBJ2-4; possible D gene TRBD1, 6 bases. Germline loops: CDR1 SNHLY, CDR2 FYNNEI. The V end was cut by 4 bases, the J end by 7 bases, with 14 bases between. The CDR3 length is 14 residues. CDR3 bases: TGTGCCAGCAGTGCGACAGGCTCGGTCAACATTCAGTACTTC. Its protein is CASSATGSVNIQYF.

The chain is built from TRBV30 and TRBJ1-1; no clear D gene. The CDR3 loop spans 13 amino acids. Germline V gene sequence: CDR1 GTSNPN, CDR2 SVGIG (reference sequence). Trimming removed 3 bases from V and 11 bases from J, with 19 bases in between. This chain's CDR3 is CAWSMGGPRGAFF. The CDR3 region has the DNA TGTGCCTGGAGCATGGGAGGGCCCCGAGGGGCTTTCTTT.

The rearrangement joins TRBV3-1 (or the pseudogene TRBV3-2) to TRBJ2-2; 9 nucleotides align to TRBD1. J lost 6 bases, V lost 4 bases, and 15 bases had no gene match. Germline V gene lookup returns CDR1 LGHDT and CDR2 YNNKEL (reference sequence). This CDR3 contains 18 residues. CDR3 nucleotide sequence: TGTGCCAGCAGCCCAAGAGGCCCACAGGGGGCGGTGGCCGGGGAGCTGTTTTTT. Translated, it gives CASSPRGPQGAVAGELFF.

The CDR3 bases are TGCGCCAGCAGCTTGATAGGAGACGAGCAGTACTTC. Its translation: CASSLIGDEQYF. The chain carries TRBV5-1 and TRBJ2-7; no clear D. The V and J ends lost 1 base and 5 bases respectively, with 7 bases between them. This CDR3 has 12 amino acids. Per germline, CDR1 SGHRS and CDR2 YFSETQ.